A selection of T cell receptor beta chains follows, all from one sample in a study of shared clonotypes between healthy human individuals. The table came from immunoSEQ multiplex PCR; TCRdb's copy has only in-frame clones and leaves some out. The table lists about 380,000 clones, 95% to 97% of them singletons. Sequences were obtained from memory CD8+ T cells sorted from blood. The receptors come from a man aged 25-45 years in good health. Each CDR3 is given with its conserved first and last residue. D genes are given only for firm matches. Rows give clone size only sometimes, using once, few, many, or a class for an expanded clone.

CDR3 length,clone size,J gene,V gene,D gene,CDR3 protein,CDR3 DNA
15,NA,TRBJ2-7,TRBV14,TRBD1,CASMSTGGHSYEQYF,TGTGCCAGCATGTCAACAGGGGGCCACTCCTACGAGCAGTACTTC
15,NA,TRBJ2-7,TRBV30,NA,CAWSVPTDPYYEQYF,TGTGCCTGGAGTGTACCAACGGACCCATACTACGAGCAGTACTTC
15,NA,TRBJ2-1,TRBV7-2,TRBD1,CASSYTGTVNNEQFF,TGTGCCAGCAGCTACACCGGGACAGTAAACAATGAGCAGTTCTTC
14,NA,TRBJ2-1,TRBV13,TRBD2,CASSLKWEGSEQFF,TGTGCCAGCAGCTTAAAGTGGGAGGGCTCTGAGCAGTTCTTC
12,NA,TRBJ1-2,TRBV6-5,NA,CASSTGPYGYTF,TGTGCCAGCAGTACAGGTCCCTATGGCTACACCTTC
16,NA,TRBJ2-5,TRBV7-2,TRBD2,CASSLGISGYQETQYF,TGTGCCAGCAGCTTAGGGATTAGCGGGTACCAAGAGACCCAGTACTTC
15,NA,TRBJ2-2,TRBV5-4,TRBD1,CASSLGTGNTGELFF,TGTGCCAGCAGCTTGGGGACAGGGAACACCGGGGAGCTGTTTTTT
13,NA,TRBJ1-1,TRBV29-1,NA,CSVGGVYGTEAFF,TGCAGCGTTGGGGGGGTTTATGGCACTGAAGCTTTCTTT
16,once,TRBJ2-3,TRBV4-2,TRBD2,CASSQEGTSGTDTQYF,TGTGCCAGCAGCCAAGAAGGGACTAGCGGCACAGATACGCAGTATTTT
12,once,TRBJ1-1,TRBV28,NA,CASSTSPTEAFF,TGTGCCAGCAGTACCAGTCCCACTGAAGCTTTCTTT
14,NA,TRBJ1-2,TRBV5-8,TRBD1,CASSLQDRDYGYTF,TGTGCCAGCAGCTTGCAGGACAGGGACTATGGCTACACCTTC
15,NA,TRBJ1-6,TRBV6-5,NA,CASSYSTLYNSPLHF,TGTGCCAGCAGTTACTCTACCTTATATAATTCACCCCTCCACTTT
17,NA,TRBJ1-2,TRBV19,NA,CASSIGTGLTLRYGYTF,TGTGCCAGTAGTATAGGTACAGGACTAACCCTCCGCTATGGCTACACCTTC
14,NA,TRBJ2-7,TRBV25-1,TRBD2,CASSGLAGTYEQYF,TGTGCCAGCAGTGGACTAGCGGGTACCTACGAGCAGTACTTC
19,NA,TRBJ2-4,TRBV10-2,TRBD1,CASSEWGTGGSLAKNIQYF,TGCGCCAGCAGTGAGTGGGGGACAGGGGGCTCACTAGCCAAAAACATTCAGTACTTC
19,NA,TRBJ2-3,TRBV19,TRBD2,CASSLETGTSGRSTDTQYF,TGTGCCAGTAGTCTCGAAACCGGGACTAGCGGGAGGAGCACAGATACGCAGTATTTT
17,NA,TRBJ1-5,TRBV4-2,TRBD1,CASSQGTGGYSNQPQHF,TGTGCCAGCAGCCAAGGGACAGGGGGATATAGCAATCAGCCCCAGCATTTT
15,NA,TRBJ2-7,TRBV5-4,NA,CASRPGGARVGEQYF,TGTGCCAGCAGACCGGGTGGAGCCAGGGTAGGCGAGCAGTACTTC
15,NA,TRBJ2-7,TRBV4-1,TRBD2,CASSSLAGVPYEQYF,TGCGCCAGCAGCAGTCTAGCGGGAGTTCCCTACGAGCAGTACTTC
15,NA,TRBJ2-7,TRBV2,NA,CASIKGSSGLHEQYF,TGTGCCAGCATCAAAGGGAGCTCTGGTCTGCACGAGCAGTACTTC
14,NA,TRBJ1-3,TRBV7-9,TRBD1,CASSRQGSGNTIYF,TGTGCCAGCAGCCGACAGGGCTCTGGAAACACCATATATTTT
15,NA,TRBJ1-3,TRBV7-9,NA,CASSWIRYSGNTIYF,TGTGCCAGCAGCTGGATTCGATACTCTGGAAACACCATATATTTT
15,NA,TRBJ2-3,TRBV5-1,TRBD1,CASSLARGQADTQYF,TGCGCCAGCAGCTTGGCCAGGGGGCAGGCAGATACGCAGTATTTT
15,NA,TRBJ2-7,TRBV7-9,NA,CASSDLSSGSYEQYF,TGTGCCAGCAGCGACCTTTCGAGCGGCTCCTACGAGCAGTACTTC
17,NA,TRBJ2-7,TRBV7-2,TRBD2,CASSLVSGSGSSYEQYF,TGTGCCAGCAGCTTAGTTTCGGGTAGCGGGAGCTCCTACGAGCAGTACTTC
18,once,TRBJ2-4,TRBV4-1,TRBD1,CASSPGTARGLAKNIQYF,TGCGCCAGCAGCCCTGGGACAGCCCGGGGTCTAGCCAAAAACATTCAGTACTTC
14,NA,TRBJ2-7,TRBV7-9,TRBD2,CASSYGLADYEQYF,TGTGCCAGCAGCTACGGACTAGCTGACTACGAGCAGTACTTC
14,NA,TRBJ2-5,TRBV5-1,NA,CASSLGAPQETQYF,TGCGCCAGCAGCTTGGGAGCCCCCCAAGAGACCCAGTACTTC
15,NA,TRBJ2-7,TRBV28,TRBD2,CASSRTSGSPYEQYF,TGTGCCAGCAGTAGAACTAGCGGGAGTCCCTACGAGCAGTACTTC
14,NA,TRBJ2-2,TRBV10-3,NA,CAISEPTSSGELFF,TGTGCCATCAGTGAGCCCACTAGTTCCGGGGAGCTGTTTTTT
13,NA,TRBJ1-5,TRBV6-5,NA,CASRQGLGQPQHF,TGTGCCAGCAGGCAGGGGTTAGGTCAGCCCCAGCATTTT
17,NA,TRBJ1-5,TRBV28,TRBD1,CASSSRTGALSNQPQHF,TGTGCCAGCAGCTCTAGGACAGGGGCCCTTAGCAATCAGCCCCAGCATTTT
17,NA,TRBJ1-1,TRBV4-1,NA,CASSQGIQGRMNTEAFF,TGCGCCAGCAGCCAAGGAATACAGGGAAGAATGAACACTGAAGCTTTCTTT
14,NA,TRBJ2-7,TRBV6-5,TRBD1,CASRGGTGRYEQYF,TGTGCCAGCAGAGGGGGGACAGGCCGGTACGAGCAGTACTTC
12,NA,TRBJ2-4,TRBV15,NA,CATSRDYRLPYF,TGTGCCACCAGCAGAGATTACCGACTCCCGTACTTC
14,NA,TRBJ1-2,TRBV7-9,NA,CASSSTLVYYGYTF,TGTGCCAGCAGCTCGACACTGGTCTACTATGGCTACACCTTC
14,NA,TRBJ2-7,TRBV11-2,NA,CASSPGLISYEQYF,TGTGCCAGCAGCCCAGGGCTAATTTCCTACGAGCAGTACTTC
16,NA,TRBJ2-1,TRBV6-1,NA,CASRELPGLSKNEQFF,TGTGCCAGCAGAGAACTCCCGGGACTTAGTAAGAATGAGCAGTTCTTC
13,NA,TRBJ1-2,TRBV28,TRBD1,CASSTTGEGGYTF,TGTGCCAGCAGCACGACAGGGGAAGGGGGCTACACCTTC
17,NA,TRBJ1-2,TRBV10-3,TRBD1,CAISESLGDRVDYGYTF,TGTGCCATCAGTGAGTCCTTAGGGGACAGGGTCGACTATGGCTACACCTTC
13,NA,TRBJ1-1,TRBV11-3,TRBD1,CASSLLPGQGAFF,TGTGCCAGCAGCTTACTCCCGGGACAGGGTGCTTTCTTT
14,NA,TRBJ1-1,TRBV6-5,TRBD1,CASRYRGKGTEAFF,TGTGCCAGCCGTTACAGGGGTAAGGGCACTGAAGCTTTCTTT
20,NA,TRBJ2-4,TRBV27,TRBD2,CASSLSLASGSSKAKNIQYF,TGTGCCAGCAGTTTATCGTTGGCTAGCGGGAGCTCGAAGGCCAAAAACATTCAGTACTTC
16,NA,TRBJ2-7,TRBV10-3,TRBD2,CAISAAGTSGSHEQYF,TGTGCCATCAGCGCCGCGGGGACTAGCGGGAGCCACGAGCAGTACTTC
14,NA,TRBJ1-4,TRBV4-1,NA,CASSWGLTNEKLFF,TGCGCCAGCAGCTGGGGCCTCACTAATGAAAAACTGTTTTTT
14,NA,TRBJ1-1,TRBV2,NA,CASSVFRDNTEAFF,TGTGCCAGCAGTGTTTTCAGGGATAACACTGAAGCTTTCTTT
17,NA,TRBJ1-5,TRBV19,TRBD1,CASSPLLDRPRNQPQHF,TGTGCCAGTAGTCCTCTTCTGGACAGGCCTAGAAATCAGCCCCAGCATTTT
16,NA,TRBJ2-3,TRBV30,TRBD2,CAWSPLAGVSTDTQYF,TGTGCCTGGAGTCCACTAGCGGGAGTCAGCACAGATACGCAGTATTTT
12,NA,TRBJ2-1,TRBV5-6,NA,CASSLARNEQFF,TGTGCCAGCAGCTTGGCCAGAAATGAGCAGTTCTTC
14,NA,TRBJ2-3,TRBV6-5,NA,CASCAGSCTDTQYF,TGTGCCAGCTGCGCAGGGAGCTGCACAGATACGCAGTATTTT
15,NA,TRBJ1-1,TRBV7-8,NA,CASSLVQHLNTEAFF,TGTGCCAGCAGCTTAGTACAACACCTGAACACTGAAGCTTTCTTT
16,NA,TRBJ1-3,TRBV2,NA,CASSDGDGGSGNTIYF,TGTGCCAGCAGTGACGGGGACGGCGGCTCTGGAAACACCATATATTTT
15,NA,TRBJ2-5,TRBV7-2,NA,CASSFLGIPGETQYF,TGTGCCAGCAGCTTCCTTGGGATTCCGGGGGAGACCCAGTACTTC
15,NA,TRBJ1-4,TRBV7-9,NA,CASSLLAIGDEKLFF,TGTGCCAGCAGCTTATTGGCAATCGGGGATGAAAAACTGTTTTTT
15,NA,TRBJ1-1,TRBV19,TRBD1,CASSIRTGANTEAFF,TGTGCCAGTAGTATAAGGACAGGGGCGAACACTGAAGCTTTCTTT
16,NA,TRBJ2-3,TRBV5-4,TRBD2,CASSLRIAGVADTQYF,TGTGCCAGCAGCTTGAGGATAGCGGGAGTGGCAGATACGCAGTATTTT
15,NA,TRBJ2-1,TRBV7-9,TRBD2,CASSPSGLEWNEQFF,TGTGCCAGCAGCCCTTCAGGACTAGAGTGGAATGAGCAGTTCTTC
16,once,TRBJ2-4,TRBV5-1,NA,CASSFSGLFNSDIQYF,TGCGCCAGCAGCTTTAGTGGGCTATTCAATTCGGACATTCAGTACTTC